Listed below are T cell receptor beta chains from one sample, sequenced in a study of T-cell reconstitution after alpha-beta-depleted transplantation in children. Each CDR3 protein is one row after TCRdb ran MiXCR on the PCR reads. Here the sample spans over 70,000 distinct CDR3 sequences, 7.5% to 9.5% being singletons. The sample consisted of PBMCs from the stem cell graft donor, taken from the stem cell graft. The receptors originated from a human donor who donated a stem cell graft to a child with congenital amegakaryocytic thrombocytopenia. CDR3s include the opening cysteine and the closing phenylalanine or tryptophan. A D gene is named only where the DNA matches it firmly. Size values are once, few and many counts, or a class for expanded clones, and some rows have none.

few | TRBJ1-1 | TRBV29-1 | NA | CSVEEGREAFF | TGCAGCGTTGAAGAGGGCAGAGAAGCTTTCTTT
many | TRBJ2-5 | TRBV4-1 | TRBD2 | CASSQDLGAGGQETQYF | TGCGCCAGCAGCCAAGATCTTGGAGCGGGGGGGCAAGAGACCCAGTACTTC
many | TRBJ1-6 | TRBV2 | NA | CASSVRRSSYNSPLHF | TGTGCCAGCAGTGTTAGACGGAGCTCCTATAATTCACCCCTCCACTTT
many | TRBJ1-6 | TRBV5-1 | NA | CASSSGVSDNSPLHF | TGCGCCAGCAGCTCAGGGGTGTCGGATAATTCACCCCTCCACTTT
many | TRBJ1-4 | TRBV11-2 | NA | CASSFDAFNEKLFF | TGTGCCAGCAGCTTTGATGCATTTAATGAAAAACTGTTTTTT
many | TRBJ2-7 | TRBV5-1 | TRBD1 | CASSPGQDSYEQYF | TGCGCCAGCAGCCCGGGACAGGATTCCTACGAGCAGTACTTC
many | TRBJ2-2 | TRBV7-2 | NA | CASSAGLWNTGELFF | TGTGCCAGCAGCGCAGGGTTATGGAACACCGGGGAGCTGTTTTTT
many | TRBJ2-2 | TRBV7-2 | NA | CASSFFLASNTGELFF | TGTGCCAGCAGCTTCTTCCTAGCGTCGAACACCGGGGAGCTGTTTTTT
many | TRBJ2-3 | TRBV10-3 | NA | CAISDRQGPDTQYF | TGTGCCATCAGTGACAGGCAGGGCCCAGATACGCAGTATTTT
many | TRBJ2-1 | TRBV20-1 | NA | CSGRAIEGPSYNEQFF | TGCAGTGGGAGGGCTATAGAGGGTCCCTCCTACAATGAGCAGTTCTTC
many | TRBJ2-1 | TRBV20-1 | TRBD2 | CSAKTSVESYNEQFF | TGCAGTGCTAAAACTAGCGTTGAATCCTACAATGAGCAGTTCTTC
NA | TRBJ1-1 | TRBV5-4 | TRBD1 | CASSFDRVGNTEAFF | TGTGCCAGCAGCTTTGACAGGGTGGGAAACACTGAAGCTTTCTTT
many | TRBJ1-1 | TRBV7-9 | NA | CASSFQGNTEAFF | TGTGCCAGCAGCTTTCAGGGTAACACTGAAGCTTTCTTT
many | TRBJ2-6 | TRBV25-1 | NA | CASSLTSHSPGANVLTF | TGTGCCAGCAGCTTGACTTCCCACTCCCCTGGGGCCAACGTCCTGACTTTC
many | TRBJ1-5 | TRBV4-1 | NA | CASSQGQSNQPQHF | TGCGCCAGCAGCCAAGGGCAGTCCAATCAGCCCCAGCATTTT
many | TRBJ2-5 | TRBV20-1 | TRBD2 | CSATGVSGGLETQYF | TGCAGTGCTACGGGAGTTAGCGGGGGGTTAGAGACCCAGTACTTC